Shown below are 30 T cell receptor beta chains from a single sample sequenced in a study of blood T cell repertoires in COVID-19. The assay was immunoSEQ multiplex PCR, and TCRdb's table has in-frame clones only and misses some. The sample records 250,000 or so clones, roughly 80% being singletons. Source material: peripheral blood. These receptor sequences come from a man in his sixties with acute or convalescent COVID-19.

The chain has TRBV19 and TRBJ2-7, with 7 bases that match TRBD2. The CDR3 is 17 amino acids. CDR1 and CDR2 (germline): LNHDA, SQIVND (reference sequence). V was clipped by 5 bases and J by 1 base; unmatched bases: 14. The CDR3 reads CASSPYSSGSASYEQYF. The CDR3 nucleotides read TGTGCCAGTAGTCCCTACTCTAGCGGATCTGCGTCCTACGAGCAGTACTTC.

DNA of the CDR3: TGTGCCATCAGTGAGTCAGGGTGGGGAGACAGGGGTTATAGCAATCAGCCCCAGCATTTT. Encoded protein: CAISESGWGDRGYSNQPQHF. The V call is TRBV10-3, the J call TRBJ1-5; 8 bases match TRBD1. CDR3 length: 20 amino acids. Germline values: CDR1 ENHRY, CDR2 SYGVKD. The J segment lost 0 bases and the V segment lost 0 bases, leaving 13 bases of the junction unmatched.

The chain has TRBV5-4 and TRBJ2-1, with D possibly TRBD1 on 5 matching bases. Germline loops: CDR1 SGHNT, CDR2 YYREEE (reference sequence). CDR3 length equals 12 residues. V lost 4 bases to trimming and J lost 5 bases, with 7 bases between them. CDR3 in DNA: TGTGCCAGCAGCGCACAGGACAATGAGCAGTTCTTC. This sequence encodes CASSAQDNEQFF.

The chain is built from TRBV7-8 and TRBJ2-3, with a tentative D call TRBD1 (6 bases). V was cut by 5 bases and J by 5 bases, with 14 bases left in between. The CDR3 is 14 residues long. CDR1 is SGHVS, CDR2 FQNEAQ, per germline. This CDR3 is CASSTPTGEDTQYF. Written as DNA, the CDR3 is TGTGCCAGCAGCACCCCGACAGGCGAAGATACGCAGTATTTT. The full variable domain, its missing parts supplied by reference TRBV7-8 and TRBJ2-3, is GAGVSQSPRYKVAKRGQDVALRCDPISGHVSLFWYQQALGQGPEFLTYFQNEAQLDKSGLPSDRFFAERPEGSVSTLKIQRTQQEDSAVYLCASSTPTGEDTQYFGPGTRLTVL.

The chain joins TRBV19 to TRBJ2-7, with 9 bases matching TRBD1. J lost 3 bases, V lost 9 bases, and 15 bases had no gene match. The CDR3 contains 16 residues. Per germline, CDR1 LNHDA and CDR2 SQIVND (reference sequence). CDR3 loop: CASGKNSGTGHYEQYF. Here the CDR3 DNA reads TGTGCCAGCGGTAAGAATTCCGGGACAGGGCACTACGAGCAGTACTTC.

This clone has a single count. The chain links TRBV2 to TRBJ2-1; TRBD2 agrees at 10 bases. The V and J ends lost 7 bases and 8 bases, in that order; junction bases with no gene match: 8. Germline V gene sequence: CDR1 SNHLY, CDR2 FYNNEI. The CDR3 covers 14 residues. CDR3 DNA: TGTGCCAGCATTGCCCTAGCGGGGGTCTATGAGCAGTTCTTC. This encodes CASIALAGVYEQFF. The full variable domain, its missing parts supplied by reference TRBV2 and TRBJ2-1, is EPEVTQTPSHQVTQMGQEVILRCVPISNHLYFYWYRQILGQKVEFLVSFYNNEISEKSEIFDDQFSVERPDGSNFTLKIRSTKLEDSAMYFCASIALAGVYEQFFGPGTRLTVL.

The rearrangement joins TRBV7-3 to TRBJ2-1; maybe TRBD1 (7 bases). The germline V and J ends were trimmed by 4 bases and 3 bases, with 16 bases remaining between them. Per the germline V gene, CDR1 is SGHTA and CDR2 is FQGTGA. This CDR3 is built from 16 residues. CDR3 in amino acids: CASSSQGGQGYNEQFF. CDR3 DNA sequence: TGTGCCAGCAGCTCCCAGGGGGGTCAAGGCTACAATGAGCAGTTCTTC.

The rearrangement uses TRBV9 and TRBJ2-1; 10 bases map to TRBD1. The CDR3 has 14 amino acids. The V and J ends lost 3 bases and 9 bases, in that order; junction bases with no gene match: 6. CDR1 is SGDLS, CDR2 YYNGEE, per germline. The CDR3 bases are TGTGCCAGCAGCGGGGGACAGGGGCAGGTTGAGCAGTTCTTC. Encoded protein: CASSGGQGQVEQFF.

This clone was counted once. This rearrangement joins TRBV9 to TRBJ2-3; 13 bases align to TRBD2. Trimming at V came to 4 bases and at J to 4 bases, leaving 3 bases not matched to a gene. The germline gives CDR1 SGDLS, CDR2 YYNGEE. The CDR3 extends over 15 amino acids. CDR3 protein: CASSLTSGRPDTQYF. In DNA, the CDR3 is TGTGCCAGCAGCCTGACTAGCGGGAGGCCAGATACGCAGTATTTT.

In this sample, this clone turned up a few times. The chain recombines TRBV9 with TRBJ2-1; 7 bases are a match to TRBD1. Germline V gene lookup returns CDR1 SGDLS and CDR2 YYNGEE. The CDR3 sequence is 16 residues long. The ends lost 3 bases at V and 4 bases at J; junction bases unmatched: 10. DNA for the CDR3: TGTGCCAGCAGCGCCCCAGGGGGTTCCTTATACAATGAGCAGTTCTTC. As protein: CASSAPGGSLYNEQFF.

The V and J genes are TRBV11-3 and TRBJ1-1; no clear D. Trimming stripped 5 bases from V and 1 base from J, with 8 bases between. Germline assignment: CDR1 SGHNT and CDR2 YENEEA. CDR3 length: 13 amino acids. This CDR3 reads CASSRGRNTEAFF. CDR3 DNA: TGTGCCAGCAGCCGAGGGAGGAACACTGAAGCTTTCTTT.

The rearrangement joins TRBV18 to TRBJ2-1; D gene ambiguous. The length of the CDR3 is 13 residues. Germline assignment: CDR1 KGHSH and CDR2 LQKENI. The V gene lost 0 bases and the J gene lost 7 bases, with 7 bases spanning the gap. Written as DNA, the CDR3 is TGTGCCAGCTCACCACCGTCTGTAAATGAGCAGTTCTTC. It codes for CASSPPSVNEQFF.

The chain couples TRBV3-1 (or the pseudogene TRBV3-2) to TRBJ1-4; TRBD1 matches 10 bases. V lost 3 bases, J lost 0 bases, and 7 bases stayed unmatched. The CDR3 has 18 residues. The germline V gene has CDR1 LGHDT and CDR2 YNNKEL (reference sequence). The chain's CDR3 is CASSHGQGGIATNEKLFF. The CDR3 DNA sequence: TGTGCCAGCAGCCATGGACAGGGGGGCATTGCAACTAATGAAAAACTGTTTTTT.

V usage is TRBV5-6 and J usage is TRBJ2-3, with 10 bases that match TRBD2. Germline CDR1 and CDR2: SGHDT and YYEEEE. The length of the CDR3 is 14 residues. The junction had 0 bases not matched to a gene; V was cut back by 0 bases and J by 5 bases. CDR3 sequence (DNA): TGTGCCAGCAGCTTGGGACTAGCGGGAGATACGCAGTATTTT. This codes for CASSLGLAGDTQYF.

The V gene is TRBV18, the J gene TRBJ2-6, with 12 bases that match TRBD1. Trimming at V came to 6 bases and at J to 1 base, leaving 13 bases not matched to a gene. The germline CDR1 and CDR2 sequences are KGHSH and LQKENI. This CDR3 is built from 20 residues. CDR3 in DNA: TGTGCCAGCTCGTTTCGCTCCGGGACAGGGGGCGCGTCTGGGGCCAACGTCCTGACTTTC. As protein: CASSFRSGTGGASGANVLTF.

The chain carries TRBV27 and TRBJ1-5; a possible D gene is TRBD1 (6 bases). Germline CDR1 is MNHEY and CDR2 is SMNVEV (reference sequence). V lost 3 bases, J lost 0 bases, and 9 bases lay in between. The CDR3 consists of 15 residues. This CDR3 reads CASSFVRGSNQPQHF. The CDR3 DNA reads TGTGCCAGCAGTTTCGTCAGGGGTAGCAATCAGCCCCAGCATTTT.

The chain uses TRBV19 and TRBJ2-1; 8 bases align to TRBD2. Unmatched junction bases numbered 4, after V lost 6 bases and J lost 0 bases. This CDR3 is built from 15 residues. Germline loops: CDR1 LNHDA, CDR2 SQIVND (reference sequence). CDR3 region: CASSLAGNSYNEQFF. The CDR3, as DNA: TGTGCCAGTAGCTTAGCGGGGAACTCCTACAATGAGCAGTTCTTC.

This chain uses TRBV5-8 with TRBJ1-6; perhaps TRBD1 as D (5 bases). From germline, CDR1 is SGHTS and CDR2 YDEGEE. The CDR3 covers 15 residues. V was shortened by 0 bases and J by 7 bases, with 11 bases between the two germline ends. The CDR3 DNA reads TGTGCCAGCAGCTTGGGGACAACCATAAATTCACCCCTCCACTTT. Encoded protein: CASSLGTTINSPLHF.

The chain links TRBV12-3 or TRBV12-4 to TRBJ2-7; TRBD2 is a possible D gene (5 bases). The CDR3 has 13 residues. The germline V and J ends were trimmed by 10 bases and 3 bases, with 16 bases remaining between them. CDR3 sequence (DNA): TGTGCCACCTCTCAGACGGGAAACTACGAGCAGTACTTC. It specifies CATSQTGNYEQYF.

V and J are TRBV10-3 and TRBJ2-5, with TRBD1 matching 9 bases. J was trimmed by 3 bases and V by 11 bases; bases with no gene match: 7. Germline values: CDR1 ENHRY, CDR2 SYGVKD. CDR3 length equals 13 residues. CDR3 in amino acids: CAARQGVEETQYF. The CDR3 DNA follows: TGTGCCGCGCGACAGGGGGTTGAAGAGACCCAGTACTTC.

The rearrangement uses TRBV9 and TRBJ2-7; D may be TRBD2 (6 bases). V was trimmed by 4 bases and J by 1 base, leaving 18 bases between them. The CDR3 contains 16 residues. Germline CDR1 reads SGDLS; CDR2 reads YYNGEE. The CDR3 DNA reads TGTGCCAGCAGCTCGCCCCGGGGGTCGGCGTCCTACGAGCAGTACTTC. This codes for CASSSPRGSASYEQYF. Looking up the rest from reference TRBV9 and TRBJ2-7 gives the full variable domain: DSGVTQTPKHLITATGQRVTLRCSPRSGDLSVYWYQQSLDQGLQFLIQYYNGEERAKGNILERFSAQQFPDLHSELNLSSLELGDSALYFCASSSPRGSASYEQYFGPGTRLTVT.

The chain recombines TRBV10-1 with TRBJ1-1; 10 positions match TRBD1. This CDR3 is 16 amino acids long. Germline V CDR1 and CDR2: WNHNN, SYGVQD (reference sequence). After removal of 3 bases from V and 0 bases from J, the junction contained 4 bases not matched to a gene. The CDR3 nucleotides read TGCGCCAGCAGTGACAGGGACAGGGGAATGAACACTGAAGCTTTCTTT. It codes for CASSDRDRGMNTEAFF.

The rearrangement uses TRBV5-1 and TRBJ2-1; D is possibly TRBD2 (6 bases). The germline CDR1 and CDR2 sequences are SGHRS and YFSETQ. V was cut by 0 bases and J by 5 bases, with 21 bases left in between. The CDR3 is 18 residues long. The CDR3 loop is CASSLGQGGGANNNEQFF. The CDR3 DNA reads TGCGCCAGCAGCTTGGGGCAGGGAGGCGGCGCTAACAACAATGAGCAGTTCTTC.

The chain employs TRBV5-6 and TRBJ2-7; 10 bases align to TRBD2. CDR3 length: 13 residues. The germline V gene encodes CDR1 SGHDT and CDR2 YYEEEE. V lost 2 bases to trimming and J lost 5 bases; unmatched junction nucleotides: 1. The CDR3 bases are TGTGCCAGCAGCTTCCTAGCGGGAGACGAGCAGTACTTC. Protein: CASSFLAGDEQYF. Full variable domain (outside the CDR3, taken from reference TRBV5-6 and TRBJ2-7): DAGVTQSPTHLIKTRGQQVTLRCSPKSGHDTVSWYQQALGQGPQFIFQYYEEEERQRGNFPDRFSGHQFPNYSSELNVNALLLGDSALYLCASSFLAGDEQYFGPGTRLTVT.

The gene calls are TRBV5-1 and TRBJ1-3; weak D call: TRBD1 (6 bases). The CDR3 runs to 19 residues. The V gene lost 0 bases and the J gene lost 1 base, with 20 bases spanning the gap. Per germline, CDR1 SGHRS and CDR2 YFSETQ. The CDR3 DNA reads TGCGCCAGCAGCTTGGATATATTCTCAGGGGCGCTTTCTGGAAACACCATATATTTT. Its protein is CASSLDIFSGALSGNTIYF.

The V gene is TRBV4-3, the J gene TRBJ1-2, with TRBD1 as a possible D gene (6 bases). The CDR3 has 15 amino acids. V lost 3 bases and J 2 bases, leaving 13 bases between the germline ends. Germline V gene lookup returns CDR1 LGHNA and CDR2 YSLEER. CDR3 in DNA: TGCGCCAGCAGCCACAGTGGCAGGGGAAACTATGGCTACACCTTC. Translating gives CASSHSGRGNYGYTF.

This chain connects TRBV3-1 (or the pseudogene TRBV3-2) to TRBJ2-7, with 7 bases that match TRBD1. With V trimmed by 8 bases and J by 2 bases, 6 bases remained unmatched. The CDR3 has 13 amino acids. Germline values: CDR1 LGHDT, CDR2 YNNKEL (reference sequence). The CDR3 sequence is CASGTDRAYEQYF. The CDR3 nucleotides read TGTGCCAGCGGAACAGACAGGGCCTACGAGCAGTACTTC.

The CDR3 here is CATSRDSGRLQQFF. In DNA, the CDR3 is TGTGCCACCAGCAGAGATAGCGGGAGGCTCCAGCAGTTCTTC. The J gene is TRBJ2-1, the V gene TRBV15; 10 nucleotides line up with TRBD2. CDR1 and CDR2 from the germline V gene are LNHNV and YYDKDF (reference sequence). CDR3 length equals 14 residues. The V gene end was trimmed by 0 bases and the J gene end by 11 bases; junction bases not matched to a gene: 4.

The rearrangement joins TRBV19 to TRBJ1-1; 8 bases fit TRBD1. The CDR3 spans 15 residues. Germline V lookup: CDR1 LNHDA, CDR2 SQIVND (reference sequence). The V and J ends lost 5 bases and 1 base, in that order; junction bases with no gene match: 6. The CDR3 protein is CASSLRGLGNTEAFF. CDR3 nucleotide sequence: TGTGCCAGTAGTCTCAGGGGGCTCGGGAACACTGAAGCTTTCTTT.

V gene TRBV19 combines with J gene TRBJ1-2; maybe TRBD1 (6 bases). From germline, CDR1 is LNHDA and CDR2 SQIVND (reference sequence). Between the trimmed V and J ends, which lost 4 bases and 0 bases, there was a span of 15 bases. This CDR3 spans 16 amino acids. The CDR3 protein is CASSTTGMGPNYGYTF. CDR3 coding DNA: TGTGCCAGTAGTACCACAGGGATGGGCCCTAACTATGGCTACACCTTC. Filled out from reference TRBV19 and TRBJ1-2, the complete variable domain reads DGGITQSPKYLFRKEGQNVTLSCEQNLNHDAMYWYRQDPGQGLRLIYYSQIVNDFQKGDIAEGYSVSREKKESFPLTVTSAQKNPTAFYLCASSTTGMGPNYGYTFGSGTRLTVV.